This T cell receptor beta chain originates from a study of beta chain features in type 1 diabetes. Broader study findings: The similarity of naive, central memory and Treg TCRB repertoires appeared greater among patients than among healthy donors. At VDJ recombination sites, type 1 diabetes patients had fewer insertions and more deleted nucleotides.

V shed 5 bases and J 9 bases; nucleotides not matched to a gene: 7. This CDR3 spans 14 amino acids. Looked up from germline, CDR1 is SGHTA and CDR2 is FQGNSA. What was sequenced were expressed TCRB transcripts, since all of the isolated RNA had been reverse transcribed. Profiling relied on immunoSEQ multiplex PCR, and the TCRdb table lists in-frame clones only, not all of them. Of around 170,000 clones listed, less than 9.5% were seen once; the top ten hold 2.3%. With respect to this clone: Its antigen remains unidentified.

This receptor was obtained from a woman aged 18 to 35 in good health. V and J are TRBV7-2 and TRBJ2-1; TRBD1 matches 10 bases. Sample: central memory CD4+ T cells from blood. The CDR3 nucleotides are TGTGCCAGCAGCCGTGGACAGGGGGTGGGTGAGCAGTTCTTC. Its translation: CASSRGQGVGEQFF.